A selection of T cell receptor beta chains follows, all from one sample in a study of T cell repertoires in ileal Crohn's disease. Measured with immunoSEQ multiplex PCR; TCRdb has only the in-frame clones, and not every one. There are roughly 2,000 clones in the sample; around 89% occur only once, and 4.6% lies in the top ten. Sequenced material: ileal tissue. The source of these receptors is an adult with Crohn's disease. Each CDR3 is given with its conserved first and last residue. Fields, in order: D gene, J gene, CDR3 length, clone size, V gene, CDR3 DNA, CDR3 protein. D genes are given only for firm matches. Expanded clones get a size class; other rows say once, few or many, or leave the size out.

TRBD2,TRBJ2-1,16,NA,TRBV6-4,TGTGCCAGCAGTGCTGCCGGGACTAGCGGGTACAATGAGCAGTTCTTC,CASSAAGTSGYNEQFF
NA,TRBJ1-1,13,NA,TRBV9,TGTGCCAGCAGCACTTCAGGGAACACTGAAGCTTTCTTT,CASSTSGNTEAFF
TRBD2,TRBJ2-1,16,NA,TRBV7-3,TGTGCCAGCAGCCTAAGCGCGACTAGCGGGCTAAATGAGCAGTTCTTC,CASSLSATSGLNEQFF
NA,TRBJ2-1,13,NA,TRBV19,TGTGCCAGTAATAGGGGTTCCGGCAATGAGCAGTTCTTC,CASNRGSGNEQFF
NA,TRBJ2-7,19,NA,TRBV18,TGTGCCAGCTCACCGGATCACAGGGTATATTATTATAAGGACTACGAGCAGTACTTC,CASSPDHRVYYYKDYEQYF
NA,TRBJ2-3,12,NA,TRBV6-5,TGTGCCAGCAGACATAGCACAGATACGCAGTATTTT,CASRHSTDTQYF
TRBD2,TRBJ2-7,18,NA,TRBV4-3,TGCGCCAGCAGCCAAGACGCGATAGCGGGCGGTAGCTCCTACGAGCAGTACTTC,CASSQDAIAGGSSYEQYF
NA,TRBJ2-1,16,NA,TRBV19,TGTGCCAGTAGTATCGGTTTCAAGCTACCGCAATACGAGCAGTTCTTC,CASSIGFKLPQYEQFF
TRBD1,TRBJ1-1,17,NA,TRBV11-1,TGTGCCAGCAGCTTACTGACAGGGGGTAGGTGGAACACTGAAGCTTTCTTT,CASSLLTGGRWNTEAFF
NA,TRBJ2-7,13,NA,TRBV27,TGTGCCAGCAGTTTAACCGGGAATCACGAGCAGTACTTC,CASSLTGNHEQYF
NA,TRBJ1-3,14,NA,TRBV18,TGTGCCAGCTCAGAAGCCTCGAGGAGAAACACCATATATTTT,CASSEASRRNTIYF
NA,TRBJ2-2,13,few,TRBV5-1,TGCGCCAGCAGCTTGGTCGCGCAAGGGGAGCTGTTTTTT,CASSLVAQGELFF
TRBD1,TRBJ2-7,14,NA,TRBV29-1,TGCAGCGTTGAGGCAGGGACAGGGACCTACGAGCAGTACTTC,CSVEAGTGTYEQYF
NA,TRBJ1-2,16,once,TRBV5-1,TGCGCCAGCAGCCCCCTGGGACTGAGAGACTTAGATGGCTACACCTTC,CASSPLGLRDLDGYTF
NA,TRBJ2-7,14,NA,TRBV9,TGTGCCAGCAGCGCGGGGGACGTCAACTACGAGCAGTACTTC,CASSAGDVNYEQYF
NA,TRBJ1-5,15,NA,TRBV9,TGTGCCAGCAGCGTAGGGGGCCAGCTCGGTCAGCCCCAGCATTTT,CASSVGGQLGQPQHF
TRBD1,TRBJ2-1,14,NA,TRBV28,TGTGCCAGCAGAACAGGGGGCGCCTACAATGAGCAGTTCTTC,CASRTGGAYNEQFF
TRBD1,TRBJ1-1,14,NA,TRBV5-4,TGTGCCAGCAGCCTGGGACAGAGGAACACTGAAGCTTTCTTT,CASSLGQRNTEAFF
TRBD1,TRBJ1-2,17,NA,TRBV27,TGTGCCAGCAGCTTCACGTCAATTGACAGGGGCGTCTATGGCTACACCTTC,CASSFTSIDRGVYGYTF
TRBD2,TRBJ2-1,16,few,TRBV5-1,TGCGCCAGCAGCCCATCCGTGGCGGGGGCCTACAATGAGCAGTTCTTC,CASSPSVAGAYNEQFF
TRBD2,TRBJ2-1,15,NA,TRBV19,TGTGCCAGTATCCCAGCGGGAGCCTCCTACAATGAGCAGTTCTTC,CASIPAGASYNEQFF
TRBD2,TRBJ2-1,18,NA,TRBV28,TGTGCCAGCAGTTTATTAGCGGGATTTCTAAGCTCCTACAATGAGCAGTTCTTC,CASSLLAGFLSSYNEQFF
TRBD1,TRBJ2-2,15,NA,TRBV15,TGTGCCACCAGCATAAAGACAGGGGGCATCGGGGAGCTGTTTTTT,CATSIKTGGIGELFF
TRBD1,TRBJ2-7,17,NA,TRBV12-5,TGTGCTAGTGGTTTGTCCACCGGGACAGGGGGCTCCTACGAGCAGTACTTC,CASGLSTGTGGSYEQYF
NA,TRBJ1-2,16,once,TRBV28,TGTGCCAGCAGTCAGCCGGTGACTATTTCTAACTATGGCTACACCTTC,CASSQPVTISNYGYTF
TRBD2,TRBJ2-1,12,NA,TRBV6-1,TGTGCCAGCAGTTATAGCGGGAATGAGCAGTTCTTC,CASSYSGNEQFF